What follows are 8 T cell receptor beta chains derived from one specimen sequenced in a study of blood T cell repertoires in COVID-19 (dated by TCRdb to the early 2020s). Library prep was done by the immunoSEQ multiplex PCR assay. TCRdb carries this immuneACCESS record with in-frame sequences only. Its versions omit some clonotypes, under half of them owing to an unresolved V gene in the studies checked, with the rest unexplained. This sample lists around 99,000 clones; approximately 82% were detected once. The top ten constitute 6.5% to 10% of the sample. Sequenced input: peripheral blood. Every receptor here comes from a woman older than 75 with active or convalescent COVID-19.

Written as DNA, the CDR3 is TGTGCCAGCAGCCATCCCCTAGCGGTCTCCTACAATGAGCAGTTCTTC. It encodes CASSHPLAVSYNEQFF. The V and J genes are TRBV9 and TRBJ2-1; 7 nucleotides match TRBD2. Germline loops: CDR1 SGDLS, CDR2 YYNGEE. The CDR3 has 16 amino acids. V shed 4 bases, J shed 0 bases, and the junction held 7 bases outside the gene matches.

This chain links TRBV27 with TRBJ2-3; TRBD2 matches 11 bases. Germline values: CDR1 MNHEY, CDR2 SMNVEV (reference sequence). J lost 0 bases, V lost 0 bases, and 14 bases had no gene match. The CDR3 runs 21 residues. CDR3 loop: CASSLSRTSGSPKASTDTQYF. CDR3 nucleotide sequence: TGTGCCAGCAGTTTATCAAGAACTAGCGGGAGCCCCAAAGCCAGCACAGATACGCAGTATTTT.

V gene TRBV28 combines with J gene TRBJ1-1; no firm D call. Trimming removed 7 bases at V and 2 bases at J, with 20 bases between. The length of the CDR3 is 16 residues. In germline, CDR1 is MDHEN, CDR2 SYDVKM. The CDR3 reads CASIPPRRLPNTEAFF. CDR3 sequence (DNA): TGTGCCAGCATCCCACCCAGGAGGCTACCAAACACTGAAGCTTTCTTT. Combining the CDR3 with reference TRBV28 and TRBJ1-1 gives the whole variable domain DVKVTQSSRYLVKRTGEKVFLECVQDMDHENMFWYRQDPGLGLRLIYFSYDVKMKEKGDIPEGYSVSREKKERFSLILESASTNQTSMYLCASIPPRRLPNTEAFFGQGTRLTVV.

The chain combines TRBV11-2 with TRBJ1-4; D call uncertain. This CDR3 contains 12 residues. V lost 1 base, J lost 7 bases, and 4 bases lay in between. The germline gives CDR1 SGHAT, CDR2 FQNNGV. CDR3: CASSLVREKLFF. DNA of the CDR3: TGTGCCAGCAGCTTAGTGCGTGAAAAACTGTTTTTT.

V usage is TRBV11-3 and J usage is TRBJ2-7; 10 nucleotides agree with TRBD2. The CDR3 runs to 20 residues. V gave up 6 bases and J gave up 3 bases; unmatched junction bases: 23. Germline V gene data show CDR1 as SGHNT and CDR2 as YENEEA. The DNA for the CDR3 is TGTGCCAGCAGACAAGGCGGCAGAAAAAGACTAGCGGGCTGGGACTACGAGCAGTACTTC. The encoded protein is CASRQGGRKRLAGWDYEQYF.

This chain links TRBV6-1 with TRBJ2-1; 10 bases agree with TRBD2. V trimming: 4 bases; J trimming: 8 bases; junction bases outside the gene matches: 20. Per the germline V gene, CDR1 is MNHNS and CDR2 is SASEGT. The CDR3 totals 19 residues. CDR3 sequence reads: CASSGRLPSSGRVSHEQFF. The CDR3 DNA sequence: TGTGCCAGCAGTGGAAGACTCCCATCTAGCGGGAGAGTGTCCCATGAGCAGTTCTTC.

The rearrangement joins TRBV6-5 to TRBJ1-2, with a tentative D call TRBD1 (6 bases). The CDR3 is 14 residues long. Germline V gives CDR1 MNHEY, CDR2 SVGAGI. V shed 6 bases and J shed 4 bases, with 15 bases lying between them. The CDR3 protein is CASRLNRDGYGYTF. For the CDR3, the DNA is TGTGCCAGCAGGCTAAACAGGGATGGCTATGGCTACACCTTC.

J is TRBJ2-5 and V is TRBV24-1; no reliable D call. Trimming shortened V by 2 bases and J by 5 bases, and 8 bases separated the two germline ends. Germline assignment: CDR1 KGHDR and CDR2 SFDVKD. This CDR3 spans 13 amino acids. The CDR3 region has the DNA TGTGCCACCAGTGATTCGCGGTGGGAGACCCAGTACTTC. Protein: CATSDSRWETQYF.